The 17 T cell receptor beta chains below come from one sample, sequenced in a study of blood T cell repertoires in COVID-19. Only in-frame clones appear in the TCRdb table, and some are missing; sequencing was by immunoSEQ multiplex PCR. This table holds hundreds of thousands of clones, approximately 86% found once. The sample consisted of PBMCs or T cells enriched from blood (not recorded which). Receptors originate from a woman aged 40 to 50 with acute COVID-19.

This chain links TRBV3-1 (or the pseudogene TRBV3-2) with TRBJ2-1; 12 bases agree with TRBD2. The trim removed 3 bases at V and 3 bases at J, leaving 3 bases unmatched. The CDR3 runs 16 residues. From germline, CDR1 is LGHDT and CDR2 YNNKEL (reference sequence). Written as DNA, the CDR3 is TGTGCCAGCAGCCACCAGACTAGCGGGAGCTACAATGAGCAGTTCTTC. Translated, it gives CASSHQTSGSYNEQFF.

The J gene is TRBJ1-1, the V gene TRBV6-2 or TRBV6-3; 7 positions match TRBD1. V was pared by 6 bases and J by 7 bases, with 2 bases of the junction left unmatched. The CDR3 length is 11 residues. Germline V CDR1 and CDR2: MNHEY, SVGEGT. The CDR3 bases are TGTGCCAGCAGCCCAGGGGGTGAAGCTTTCTTT. Protein sequence: CASSPGGEAFF.

The V gene is TRBV18, the J gene TRBJ2-7, with 7 bases fitting TRBD2. CDR1 is KGHSH and CDR2 is LQKENI in the germline V gene. With 1 base clipped from V and 1 base from J, the junction kept 10 bases outside the gene matches. There are 17 residues in the CDR3. The chain's CDR3 is CASSPLSGGGTSYEQYF. DNA for the CDR3: TGTGCCAGCTCACCACTTTCCGGGGGAGGGACTTCCTACGAGCAGTACTTC.

This clone was observed a few times. The V call is TRBV19, the J call TRBJ1-2, with D possibly being TRBD1 (5 bases). V shed 7 bases and J shed 2 bases, with 11 bases lying between them. The CDR3 spans 13 residues. The germline V gene encodes CDR1 LNHDA and CDR2 SQIVND (reference sequence). CDR3 coding DNA: TGTGCCAGTACTCAGACAGAGAACTATGGCTACACCTTC. Translating it yields CASTQTENYGYTF.

The V call is TRBV6-5, the J call TRBJ2-7; 9 nucleotides agree with TRBD1. Germline trimming cut 6 bases from V and 6 bases from J; bases unmatched to any gene: 12. This CDR3 is built from 15 residues. In germline, CDR1 is MNHEY, CDR2 SVGAGI. The CDR3 coding sequence is TGTGCCAGCAGGGCCTCGGGACAGGGAGAGGGCGAGCAGTACTTC. Amino acids: CASRASGQGEGEQYF.

The genes are TRBV2 and TRBJ2-5, with 7 bases that match TRBD2. Germline values: CDR1 SNHLY, CDR2 FYNNEI. The CDR3 has 15 residues. V trimming: 3 bases; J trimming: 2 bases; junction bases outside the gene matches: 6. In DNA, the CDR3 is TGTGCCAGCAGTGAGCCTAGCGGATCTCAAGAGACCCAGTACTTC. Amino acids: CASSEPSGSQETQYF.

The chain carries TRBV19 and TRBJ2-7; 10 bases align to TRBD2. J gave up 4 bases and V 2 bases, and 8 bases lay outside the gene matches. Germline CDR1 reads LNHDA; CDR2 reads SQIVND (reference sequence). The CDR3 totals 16 residues. This chain's CDR3 is CASSITAGGYGYEQYF. The CDR3, as DNA: TGTGCCAGTAGTATAACAGCGGGAGGGTATGGGTACGAGCAGTACTTC.

CDR3: CASSPSDSNEKLFF. The CDR3, as DNA: TGTGCCAGCAGTCCCTCGGACAGCAATGAAAAACTGTTTTTT. This chain joins TRBV6-5 and TRBJ1-4; possible D gene TRBD1, 6 bases. V lost 5 bases and J lost 5, with 12 bases in between. The length of the CDR3 is 14 residues. CDR1 and CDR2 (germline): MNHEY, SVGAGI.

V and J are TRBV30 and TRBJ2-1; D gene unclear. The CDR3 is 14 amino acids. V dropped 2 bases and J dropped 4 bases, with 12 bases sitting between them. Per germline, CDR1 GTSNPN and CDR2 SVGIG (reference sequence). CDR3 in DNA: TGTGCCTGGAGTAGGAGTCTATTGTACAATGAGCAGTTCTTC. Translation: CAWSRSLLYNEQFF. Full variable domain (rest looked up from reference TRBV30 and TRBJ2-1): SQTIHQWPATLVQPVGSPLSLECTVEGTSNPNLYWYRQAAGRGLQLLFYSVGIGQISSEVPQNLSASRPQDRQFILSSKKLLLSDSGFYLCAWSRSLLYNEQFFGPGTRLTVL.

The chain recombines TRBV5-1 with TRBJ1-1; D unclear. The CDR3 runs 13 residues. Trimming shortened V by 5 bases and J by 4 bases, and 12 bases separated the two germline ends. Germline-derived CDR1 and CDR2 are SGHRS and YFSETQ. The CDR3 DNA reads as TGCGCCAGCAGTTCCGGGTCGATCACTGAAGCTTTCTTT. It translates to CASSSGSITEAFF.

This chain joins TRBV4-2 and TRBJ1-1, with 7 bases lining up with TRBD1. This CDR3 contains 14 residues. Germline CDR1 is LGHNA and CDR2 is YNFKEQ. J gave up 10 bases and V 4 bases, and 12 bases lay outside the gene matches. CDR3 sequence reads: CASSPAGGAGGAFF. CDR3 DNA sequence: TGTGCCAGCAGCCCCGCCGGGGGGGCAGGGGGAGCTTTCTTT.

The gene calls are TRBV9 and TRBJ2-3; the D is unclear. Trimming left V 2 bases short and J 6 bases short, with 7 bases between. The CDR3 has 12 amino acids. Germline lookup yields CDR1 SGDLS and CDR2 YYNGEE. DNA for the CDR3: TGTGCCAGCAGCGTCGGGTGGGATACGCAGTATTTT. It yields the protein CASSVGWDTQYF.

This clone was recorded once. The CDR3 spells CASRSRLAGTGELFF. The CDR3, as DNA: TGTGCCAGCAGATCCAGACTAGCTGGGACCGGGGAGCTGTTTTTT. V and J are TRBV2 and TRBJ2-2; 7 bases map to TRBD2. The CDR3 is 15 residues long. Trimming at V came to 6 bases and at J to 5 bases, leaving 9 bases not matched to a gene. Per germline, CDR1 SNHLY and CDR2 FYNNEI.

The chain has TRBV9 and TRBJ2-1, with 7 bases that match TRBD2. V lost 0 bases and J lost 4; bases outside the gene matches: 10. CDR1 is SGDLS, CDR2 YYNGEE, per germline. This CDR3 has 17 amino acids. Written as DNA, the CDR3 is TGTGCCAGCAGCGTAGAGGATCGCGCTAGCGGATACAATGAGCAGTTCTTC. Protein product: CASSVEDRASGYNEQFF.

This chain uses TRBV19 with TRBJ2-1; 9 bases are a match to TRBD2. The ends lost 5 bases at V and 5 bases at J; junction bases unmatched: 7. CDR3 length: 15 residues. Per germline, CDR1 LNHDA and CDR2 SQIVND (reference sequence). DNA of the CDR3: TGTGCCAGTAGTGCTAGCGGGAATAGGAACAATGAGCAGTTCTTC. Amino acid sequence: CASSASGNRNNEQFF.

The chain has TRBV30 and TRBJ1-1; D is uncertain. Germline CDR1 reads GTSNPN; CDR2 reads SVGIG (reference sequence). The CDR3 extends over 12 amino acids. Trimming removed 2 bases at V and 5 bases at J, with 9 bases between. CDR3 loop: CAWSPVWTEAFF. The CDR3 nucleotides read TGTGCCTGGAGTCCGGTGTGGACTGAAGCTTTCTTT.

The rearrangement joins TRBV4-1 to TRBJ2-1, with 7 bases aligning to TRBD1. Germline loops: CDR1 MGHRA, CDR2 YSYEKL. The trim removed 0 bases at V and 2 bases at J, leaving 4 bases unmatched. CDR3 length equals 16 residues. This CDR3 reads CASSQDDRVTYNEQFF. The CDR3 DNA reads as TGCGCCAGCAGCCAAGACGACAGGGTAACCTACAATGAGCAGTTCTTC.